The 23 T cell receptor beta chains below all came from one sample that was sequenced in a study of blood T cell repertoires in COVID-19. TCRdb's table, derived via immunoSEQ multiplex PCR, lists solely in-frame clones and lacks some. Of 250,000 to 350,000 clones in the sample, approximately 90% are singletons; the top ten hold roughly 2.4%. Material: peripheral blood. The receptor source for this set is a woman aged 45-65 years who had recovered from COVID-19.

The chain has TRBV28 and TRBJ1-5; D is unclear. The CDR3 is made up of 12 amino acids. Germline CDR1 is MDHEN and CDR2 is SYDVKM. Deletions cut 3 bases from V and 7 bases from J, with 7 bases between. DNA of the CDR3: TGTGCCAGCAGTTTGGGAGAGCAGCCCCAGCATTTT. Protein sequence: CASSLGEQPQHF. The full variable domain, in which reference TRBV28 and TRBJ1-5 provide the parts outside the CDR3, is DVKVTQSSRYLVKRTGEKVFLECVQDMDHENMFWYRQDPGLGLRLIYFSYDVKMKEKGDIPEGYSVSREKKERFSLILESASTNQTSMYLCASSLGEQPQHFGDGTRLSIL.

CDR3 sequence reads: CASSHLARTTYNEQFF. CDR3 in DNA: TGTGCCAGTAGTCATCTGGCCAGAACAACATACAATGAGCAGTTCTTC. This sequence joins TRBV19 and TRBJ2-1, with D hard to call. This CDR3 region has 16 residues. Germline V gives CDR1 LNHDA, CDR2 SQIVND (reference sequence). V was clipped by 5 bases and J by 4 bases, with 18 bases between them.

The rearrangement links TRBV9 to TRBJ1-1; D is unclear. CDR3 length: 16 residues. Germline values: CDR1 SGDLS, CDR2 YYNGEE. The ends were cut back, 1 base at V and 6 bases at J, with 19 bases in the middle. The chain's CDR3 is CASSVQEAFRGPEAFF. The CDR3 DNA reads TGTGCCAGCAGCGTACAGGAGGCCTTCCGAGGCCCTGAAGCTTTCTTT.

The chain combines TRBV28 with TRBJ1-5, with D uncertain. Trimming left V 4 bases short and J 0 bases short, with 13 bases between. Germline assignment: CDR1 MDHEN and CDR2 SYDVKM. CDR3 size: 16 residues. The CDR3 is CASSYEGGHSNQPQHF. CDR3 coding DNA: TGTGCCAGCAGTTACGAAGGCGGCCATAGCAATCAGCCCCAGCATTTT.

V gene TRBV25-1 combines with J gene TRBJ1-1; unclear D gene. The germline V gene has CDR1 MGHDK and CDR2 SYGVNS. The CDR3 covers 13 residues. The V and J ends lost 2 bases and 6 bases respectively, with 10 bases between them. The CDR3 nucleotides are TGTGCCAGCAGTGAACGGGGTTGGTCTGAAGCTTTCTTT. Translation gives CASSERGWSEAFF.

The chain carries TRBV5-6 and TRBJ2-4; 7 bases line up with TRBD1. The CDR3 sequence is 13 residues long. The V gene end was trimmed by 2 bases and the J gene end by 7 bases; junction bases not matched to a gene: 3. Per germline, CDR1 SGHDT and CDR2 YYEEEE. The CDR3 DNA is TGTGCCAGCAGCTTCACAGGGGAGAACATTCAGTACTTC. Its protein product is CASSFTGENIQYF.

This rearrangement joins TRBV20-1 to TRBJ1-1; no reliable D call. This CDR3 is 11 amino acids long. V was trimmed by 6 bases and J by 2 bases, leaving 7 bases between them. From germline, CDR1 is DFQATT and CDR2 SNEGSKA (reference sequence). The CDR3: CSAQLNTEAFF. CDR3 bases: TGCAGTGCCCAACTTAACACTGAAGCTTTCTTT.

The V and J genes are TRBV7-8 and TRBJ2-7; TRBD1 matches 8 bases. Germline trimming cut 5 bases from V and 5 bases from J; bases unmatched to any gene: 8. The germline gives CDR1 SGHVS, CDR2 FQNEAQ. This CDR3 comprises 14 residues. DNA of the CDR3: TGTGCCAGCAGCCCTATGACAGGGGAGGACGAGCAGTACTTC. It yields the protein CASSPMTGEDEQYF.

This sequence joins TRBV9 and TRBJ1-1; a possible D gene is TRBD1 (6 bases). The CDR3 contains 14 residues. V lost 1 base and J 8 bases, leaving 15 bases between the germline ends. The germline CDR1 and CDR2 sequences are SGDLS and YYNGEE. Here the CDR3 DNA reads TGTGCCAGCAGCGTAAGCGGGGGCACAGGGGAAGCTTTCTTT. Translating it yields CASSVSGGTGEAFF.

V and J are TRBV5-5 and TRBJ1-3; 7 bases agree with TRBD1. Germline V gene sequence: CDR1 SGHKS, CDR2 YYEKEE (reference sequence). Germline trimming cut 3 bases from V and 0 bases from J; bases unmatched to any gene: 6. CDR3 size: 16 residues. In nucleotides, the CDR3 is TGTGCCAGCAGCTACTTCGACAGGGCCTCTGGAAACACCATATATTTT. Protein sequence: CASSYFDRASGNTIYF.

The CDR3 nucleotides are TGCGCCAGCAGCTTGGAAGGGGGCATGACAGATACGCAGTATTTT. Encoded protein: CASSLEGGMTDTQYF. The chain combines TRBV5-1 with TRBJ2-3; 7 nucleotides line up with TRBD1. The junction had 4 bases not matched to a gene; V was cut back by 0 bases and J by 3 bases. CDR1 and CDR2 from the germline V gene are SGHRS and YFSETQ. CDR3 length: 15 amino acids.

In DNA, the CDR3 is TGTGCCAGCAGTTACTTAAGGACAGGGGGTCCTAATGAGCAGTTCTTC. Encoded protein: CASSYLRTGGPNEQFF. V usage is TRBV6-2 or TRBV6-3 and J usage is TRBJ2-1, with 10 positions matching TRBD1. J lost 7 bases, V lost 1 base, and 7 bases had no gene match. Germline V gene lookup returns CDR1 MNHEY and CDR2 SVGEGT. The CDR3 is made up of 16 amino acids.

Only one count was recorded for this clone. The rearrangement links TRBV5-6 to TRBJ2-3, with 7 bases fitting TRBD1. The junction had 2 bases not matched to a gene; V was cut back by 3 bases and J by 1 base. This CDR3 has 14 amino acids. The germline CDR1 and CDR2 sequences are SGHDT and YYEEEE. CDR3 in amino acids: CASSYQGGTDTQYF. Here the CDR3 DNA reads TGTGCCAGCAGCTACCAGGGGGGCACAGATACGCAGTATTTT.

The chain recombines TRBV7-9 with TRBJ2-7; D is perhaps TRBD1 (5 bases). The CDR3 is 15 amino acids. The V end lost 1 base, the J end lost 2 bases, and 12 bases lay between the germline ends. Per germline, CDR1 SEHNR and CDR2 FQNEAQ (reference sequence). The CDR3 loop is CASSLDPGPAYEQYF. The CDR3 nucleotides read TGTGCCAGCAGCTTAGATCCAGGGCCGGCCTACGAGCAGTACTTC.

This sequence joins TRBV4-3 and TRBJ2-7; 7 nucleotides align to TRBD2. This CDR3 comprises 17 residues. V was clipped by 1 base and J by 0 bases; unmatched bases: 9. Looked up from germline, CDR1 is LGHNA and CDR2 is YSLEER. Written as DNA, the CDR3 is TGCGCCAGCAGCCAAGGTAGACTAGCTACAAACTCCTACGAGCAGTACTTC. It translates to CASSQGRLATNSYEQYF.

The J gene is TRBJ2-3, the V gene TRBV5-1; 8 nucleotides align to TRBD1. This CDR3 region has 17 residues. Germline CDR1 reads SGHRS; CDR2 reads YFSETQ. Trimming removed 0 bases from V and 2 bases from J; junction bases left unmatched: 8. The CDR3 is CASSLAATGDHTDTQYF. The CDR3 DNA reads TGCGCCAGCAGCTTGGCTGCGACAGGGGACCACACAGATACGCAGTATTTT.

The CDR3 reads CASSHMGGSAGSPLHF. The CDR3 DNA reads TGTGCCAGCAGTCACATGGGGGGTTCTGCTGGGTCACCCCTCCACTTT. The chain links TRBV14 to TRBJ1-6; TRBD1 might be the D (5 bases). CDR3 length equals 16 residues. Germline lookup yields CDR1 SGHDN and CDR2 FVKESK. V was pared by 6 bases and J by 10 bases, with 22 bases between.

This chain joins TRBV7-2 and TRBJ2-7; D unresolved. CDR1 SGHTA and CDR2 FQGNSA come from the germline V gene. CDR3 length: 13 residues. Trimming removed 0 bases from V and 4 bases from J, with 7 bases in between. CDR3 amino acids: CASSLAPRYEQYF. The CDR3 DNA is TGTGCCAGCAGCTTAGCCCCTAGATACGAGCAGTACTTC.

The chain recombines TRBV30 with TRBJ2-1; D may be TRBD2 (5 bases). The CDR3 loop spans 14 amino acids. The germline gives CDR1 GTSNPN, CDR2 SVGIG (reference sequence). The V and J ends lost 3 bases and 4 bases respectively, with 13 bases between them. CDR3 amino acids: CAWRPTGEYNEQFF. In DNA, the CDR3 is TGTGCCTGGAGACCAACCGGGGAATACAATGAGCAGTTCTTC.

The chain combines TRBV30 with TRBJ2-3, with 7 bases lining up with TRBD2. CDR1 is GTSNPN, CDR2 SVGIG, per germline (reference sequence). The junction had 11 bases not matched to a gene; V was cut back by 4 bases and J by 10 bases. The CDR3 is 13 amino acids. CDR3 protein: CAWTVAGVVSQYF. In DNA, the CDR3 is TGTGCCTGGACCGTCGCGGGAGTAGTATCGCAGTATTTT.

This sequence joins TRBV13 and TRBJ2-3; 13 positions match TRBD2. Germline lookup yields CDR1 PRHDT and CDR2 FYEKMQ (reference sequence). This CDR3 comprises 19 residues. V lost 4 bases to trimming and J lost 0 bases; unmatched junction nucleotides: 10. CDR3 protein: CASSWGLAGRGRSTDTQYF. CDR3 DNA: TGTGCCAGCAGCTGGGGACTAGCGGGACGGGGTCGTAGCACAGATACGCAGTATTTT.

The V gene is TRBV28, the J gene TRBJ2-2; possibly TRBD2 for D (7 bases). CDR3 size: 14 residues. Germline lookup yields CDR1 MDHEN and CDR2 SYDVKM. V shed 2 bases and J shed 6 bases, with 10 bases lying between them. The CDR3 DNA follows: TGTGCCAGCAGTTTAGGGGGGGCTCCCGGGGAGCTGTTTTTT. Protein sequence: CASSLGGAPGELFF.

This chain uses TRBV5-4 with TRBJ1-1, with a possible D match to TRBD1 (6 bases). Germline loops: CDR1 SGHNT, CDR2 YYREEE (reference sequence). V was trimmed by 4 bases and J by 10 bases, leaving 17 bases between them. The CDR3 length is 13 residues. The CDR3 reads CASSPWGGAGAFF. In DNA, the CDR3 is TGTGCCAGCAGCCCCTGGGGGGGGGCCGGAGCTTTCTTT.